This entry features one TCR beta chain sequence. This clone has just a few counts. The antigen it recognizes is unknown. No qualities accompany the bases; no much larger clone lies one base away. Per the germline V gene, MNHEY is the CDR1 and SVGAGI is the CDR2. The CDR3 runs 14 residues from the cysteine to the phenylalanine. The DNA shown is the 42-base CDR3, in frame from base 1. V is cut back by 6 bases and J by 6 bases, with 10 bases in the junction unmatched. To estimate absolute template abundance from read counts, synthetic TCR analog templates were spiked into each PCR. TCRbeta CDR3 regions were amplified from genomic DNA with bias-controlled V and J gene primers using the immunoSEQ assay. Sequencing of rearranged TCRbeta segments was done at approximately 20X coverage. Per the source publication's procedure: Sequencing errors were corrected by clustering and CDR3s were annotated against IMGT to assign V, D and J genes. Downstream analyses used only productive TCRbeta rearrangements and left out out-of-frame or stop-codon sequences. Clonality was computed as one minus Shannon entropy normalized by the log of the number of unique productive sequences. Fisher's exact test with Benjamini-Hochberg correction, using a cutoff of adjusted p below 0.01, was how clones that differed between time points or between blood and tumor were identified. Sourced from immuneACCESS, this table was stored by TCRdb with only in-frame sequences that have V and J called. A share of the clones is absent; for the studies checked, an unresolved V gene accounts for under half, and the remainder has no known explanation. V and J calls and clone size are as listed in that table; D and trimming were resolved from the DNA. The sample yields fewer than 100,000 clones; over 80% were counted once. Roughly 7.3% of the sample is held by the ten biggest clonotypes.

The time point label of this sample denotes: pretreatment peripheral blood. The cohort included 25 to 30 patients with locally advanced or metastatic urothelial carcinoma who were treated at Memorial Sloan Kettering on a trial protocol. Peripheral blood mononuclear cells were collected from each patient pretreatment and during treatment, giving between 1 and 8 total time points per patient. The Qiagen DNeasy Blood extraction kit was used to purify genomic DNA from total PBMCs and from tumor samples. PBMCs were collected pretreatment and during treatment, and were isolated and stored as previously described. This record belongs to a study of PD-L1 blockade in urothelial cancer (dated by TCRdb to 2016 to 2017). Some background on the complete study: All patients started therapy around 2014 and received atezolizumab 1,200 mg intravenously every 3 weeks. About 85% of the 29 patients were males with bladder-origin urothelial cancer, and about 60% of the roughly 30 reported a prior smoking history. Patients had an ECOG performance status of 0 or 1 and had received between 0 and 3 prior chemotherapy regimens. Blood samples were analyzed at two time points: 3 weeks after treatment start (second dose) and 6 weeks after treatment start. Blood samples gave a median of about 130,000 T cells and 77,000 or so unique TCRs, with a median clonality of approximately 0.08. The study, an exploratory multi-omic analysis, examined somatic, immune and clinical correlates of response to PD-L1 blockade with atezolizumab in urothelial cancer. Pretreatment tumor samples and matched peripheral blood, collected serially before and after atezolizumab treatment, underwent TCR sequencing. Durable clinical benefit was defined as progression-free survival longer than 6 months, and TCR features were also tested against progression-free and overall survival. In the same patients who had TCR sequencing, pretreatment tumors also underwent whole exome sequencing and RNA sequencing. Durable clinical benefit was achieved by nine patients and was not achieved by 20 patients. Pretreatment blood TCR-seq was available for around 29 patients, at least one posttreatment blood collection was obtained for around 24 patients, and tumor TCR-seq was available for around 24 patients.

Overall results and qualifications from the work: Small sample size (n of about 30) and many exploratory analyses mean the results are intended to be hypothesis-generating. Improved progression-free and overall survival was found to be associated with pretreatment peripheral blood TCR clonality below the median. Greater expansion of tumor-associated TCR clones in peripheral blood 3 weeks after the start of treatment was observed in patients with durable benefit (n ≈ 24, p = 0.022).

This TCR was sampled from a man aged 35-49 years with urothelial cancer. Sequencing was performed on PBMCs, taken around atezolizumab (anti-PD-L1) treatment. The receptor chain draws on TRBV6-5 and TRBJ1-1; 7 bases in the junction line up with TRBD1. The CDR3 amino acid sequence is: CASRYDREWPEAFF. In nucleotides, the sequence is TGTGCCAGCAGATATGACAGGGAATGGCCTGAAGCTTTCTTT.